This passage covers 11 T cell receptor beta chains from one sample sequenced in a study of cytomegalovirus exposure and HLA in healthy donors. Some clones are missing from TCRdb's copy, which holds only in-frame ones; the method was immunoSEQ multiplex PCR. This sample yields tens of thousands of clones, of which over 85% are seen a single time; 1.4% belongs to the top ten. The material sequenced was PBMCs. The source is a man younger than 35 in good health and CMV-seropositive.

The chain joins TRBV5-6 to TRBJ2-5, with 7 nucleotides matching TRBD2. J lost 3 bases, V lost 0 bases, and 14 bases had no gene match. The CDR3 has 18 residues. Germline V gene lookup returns CDR1 SGHDT and CDR2 YYEEEE. The CDR3 sequence: CASSLAGGRVGPKETQYF. In DNA, the CDR3 is TGTGCCAGCAGCTTGGCCGGGGGGAGGGTGGGCCCAAAAGAGACCCAGTACTTC. The entire variable domain, with the rest obtained from reference TRBV5-6 and TRBJ2-5, is as follows: DAGVTQSPTHLIKTRGQQVTLRCSPKSGHDTVSWYQQALGQGPQFIFQYYEEEERQRGNFPDRFSGHQFPNYSSELNVNALLLGDSALYLCASSLAGGRVGPKETQYFGPGTRLLVL.

The count of this clone is one. J is TRBJ2-5 and V is TRBV27; 10 bases align to TRBD2. This CDR3 has 16 residues. CDR1 and CDR2 from the germline V gene are MNHEY and SMNVEV (reference sequence). Trimming removed 0 bases from V and 5 bases from J; junction bases left unmatched: 6. The CDR3 here is CASSLSLAGVGETQYF. The CDR3 nucleotides read TGTGCCAGCAGTTTATCGCTAGCGGGAGTTGGGGAGACCCAGTACTTC.

A note on this clone: Its ends do not fully match the called genes, so a read error is possible. The V and J genes are TRBV19 and TRBJ2-1, with D possibly TRBD1 on 6 matching bases. Germline CDR1 and CDR2: LNHDA and SQIVND (reference sequence). The CDR3 loop spans 13 amino acids. The CDR3 nucleotides read TGTGCCACTTCCGATCCAGGGGACAATGGGCAGTTCTTC. Encoded protein: CATSDPGDNGQFF.

The chain couples TRBV5-1 to TRBJ2-7, with 8 bases identical to TRBD1. The junction had 5 bases not matched to a gene; V was cut back by 5 bases and J by 4 bases. From germline, CDR1 is SGHRS and CDR2 YFSETQ. The CDR3 is 13 residues long. Here the CDR3 DNA reads TGCGCCAGCAGAGACGGGACAGGTTACGAGCAGTACTTC. Its translation is CASRDGTGYEQYF.

The chain joins TRBV5-1 to TRBJ2-1; unclear D gene. Trimming left V 3 bases short and J 5 bases short, with 9 bases between. The CDR3 runs to 13 residues. Per the germline V gene, CDR1 is SGHRS and CDR2 is YFSETQ. The CDR3 region has the DNA TGCGCCAGCAGCTCTTCGTTAAACAATGAGCAGTTCTTC. Translated: CASSSSLNNEQFF.

The chain carries TRBV10-3 and TRBJ2-2; no clear D. Germline V gene data show CDR1 as ENHRY and CDR2 as SYGVKD. This CDR3 is 11 amino acids long. V gave up 5 bases and J gave up 8 bases, with 6 bases separating them. CDR3 sequence (DNA): TGTGCCATCAGTCCCCGGGGGGAGCTGTTTTTT. Residues: CAISPRGELFF.

CDR3 sequence reads: CASSFRLAGATDTQYF. CDR3 nucleotides: TGTGCCAGCAGCTTTAGACTAGCGGGAGCTACAGATACGCAGTATTTT. V usage is TRBV5-4 and J usage is TRBJ2-3; 12 nucleotides agree with TRBD2. Germline lookup yields CDR1 SGHNT and CDR2 YYREEE (reference sequence). The V segment lost 2 bases and the J segment 3 bases; nucleotides outside the gene matches: 4. The CDR3 covers 16 residues. Complete variable domain (other parts from reference TRBV5-4 and TRBJ2-3): ETGVTQSPTHLIKTRGQQVTLRCSSQSGHNTVSWYQQALGQGPQFIFQYYREEENGRGNFPPRFSGLQFPNYSSELNVNALELDDSALYLCASSFRLAGATDTQYFGPGTRLTVL.

This clone was seen only once. The V gene is TRBV9, the J gene TRBJ2-7; D unclear. The CDR3 consists of 10 residues. Trimming left V 7 bases short and J 3 bases short, with 5 bases between. The germline CDR1 and CDR2 sequences are SGDLS and YYNGEE. The CDR3 here is CASGDYEQYF. The DNA for the CDR3 is TGTGCCAGCGGAGACTACGAGCAGTACTTC.

The rearrangement uses TRBV6-1 and TRBJ1-5, with TRBD1 matching 9 bases. CDR1 is MNHNS and CDR2 is SASEGT in the germline V gene. The CDR3 covers 14 residues. J lost 11 bases, V lost 3 bases, and 8 bases had no gene match. For the CDR3, the DNA is TGTGCCAGCAGTGAGGGGACAGGGAAGGAGTCCCAGCATTTT. Translating gives CASSEGTGKESQHF.

Only one count was recorded for this clone. The rearrangement links TRBV18 to TRBJ1-4; tentative D call: TRBD1 (5 bases). V was pared by 2 bases and J by 3 bases, with 10 bases between. Germline CDR1 KGHSH, CDR2 LQKENI. The CDR3 is 15 residues long. The CDR3 coding sequence is TGTGCCAGCTCACCATCAGCGGGGGCTAATGAAAAACTGTTTTTT. Its translation is CASSPSAGANEKLFF.

The chain uses TRBV28 and TRBJ2-6; the match to TRBD2 covers 7 bases. This CDR3 is built from 19 residues. Germline V gene sequence: CDR1 MDHEN, CDR2 SYDVKM. V gave up 2 bases and J gave up 4 bases; unmatched junction bases: 14. This CDR3 is CASSLRSGGRGLGANVLTF. As DNA, the CDR3 is TGTGCCAGCAGTTTAAGGTCGGGGGGTAGAGGGTTGGGGGCCAACGTCCTGACTTTC.